Reported below is one TCR beta chain. Its antigen is not known. These data are taken from a study of OX40 agonist ivuxolimab in advanced cancers. This CDR3 has 14 amino acids. V shed 7 bases, J shed 8 bases, and the junction held 10 bases outside the gene matches. Germline lookup yields CDR1 ENHRY and CDR2 SYGVKD. The study's findings and limits: The mean number of expanded clones was higher in CD8+ T cells than in CD4+.

Data came from immunoSEQ multiplex PCR; TCRdb stores just in-frame clones and leaves some out. Among under 150,000 clones listed, just over 90% were seen once. J is TRBJ2-1 and V is TRBV10-3, with 8 bases aligning to TRBD1. The origin of this receptor is an adult with an advanced solid tumor such as melanoma, head and neck, liver or kidney cancer. The specimen was CD4+ or CD8+ T cells sorted from blood, collected in a trial of the OX40 agonist ivuxolimab. The CDR3 region has the DNA TGTGCCATCACTGGGACAGGCCGGGGCCATGAGCAGTTCTTC. Translation: CAITGTGRGHEQFF.